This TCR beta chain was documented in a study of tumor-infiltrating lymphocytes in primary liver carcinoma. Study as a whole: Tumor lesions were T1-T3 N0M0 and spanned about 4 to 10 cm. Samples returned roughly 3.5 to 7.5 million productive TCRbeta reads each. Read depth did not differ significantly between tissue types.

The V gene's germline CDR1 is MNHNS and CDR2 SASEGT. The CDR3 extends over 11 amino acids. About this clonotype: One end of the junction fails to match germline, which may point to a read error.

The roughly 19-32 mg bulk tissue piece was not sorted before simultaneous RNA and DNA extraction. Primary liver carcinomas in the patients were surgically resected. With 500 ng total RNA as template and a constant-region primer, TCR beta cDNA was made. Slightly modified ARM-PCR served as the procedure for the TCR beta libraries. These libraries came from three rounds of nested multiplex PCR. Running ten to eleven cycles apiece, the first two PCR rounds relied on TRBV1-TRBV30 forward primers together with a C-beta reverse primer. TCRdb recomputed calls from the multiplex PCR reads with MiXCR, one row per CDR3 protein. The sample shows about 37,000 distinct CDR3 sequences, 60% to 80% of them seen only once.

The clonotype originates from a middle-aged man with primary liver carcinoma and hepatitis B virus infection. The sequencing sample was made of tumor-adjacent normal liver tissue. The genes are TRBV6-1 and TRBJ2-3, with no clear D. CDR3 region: CANRQTDAQYF. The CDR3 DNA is TGTGCCAATAGGCAAACAGATGCGCAGTATTTT.